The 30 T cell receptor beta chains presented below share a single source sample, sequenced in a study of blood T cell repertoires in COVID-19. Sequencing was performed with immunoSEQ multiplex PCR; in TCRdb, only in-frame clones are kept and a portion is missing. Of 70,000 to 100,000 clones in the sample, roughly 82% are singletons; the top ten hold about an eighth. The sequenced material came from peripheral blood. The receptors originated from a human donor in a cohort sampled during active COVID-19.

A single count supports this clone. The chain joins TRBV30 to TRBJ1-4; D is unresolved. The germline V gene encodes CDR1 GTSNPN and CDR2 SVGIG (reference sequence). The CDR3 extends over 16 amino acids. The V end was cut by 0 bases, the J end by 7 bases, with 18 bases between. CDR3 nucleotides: TGTGCCTGGAGTGTCAAATATCGGCAGGATGGTGAAAAACTGTTTTTT. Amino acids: CAWSVKYRQDGEKLFF.

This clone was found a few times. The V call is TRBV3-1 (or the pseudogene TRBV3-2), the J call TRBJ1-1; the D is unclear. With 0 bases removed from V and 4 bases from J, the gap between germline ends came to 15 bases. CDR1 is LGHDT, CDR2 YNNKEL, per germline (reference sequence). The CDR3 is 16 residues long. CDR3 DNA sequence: TGTGCCAGCAGCCAAGAGAGTTACAGCCGTGTCACTGAAGCTTTCTTT. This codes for CASSQESYSRVTEAFF.

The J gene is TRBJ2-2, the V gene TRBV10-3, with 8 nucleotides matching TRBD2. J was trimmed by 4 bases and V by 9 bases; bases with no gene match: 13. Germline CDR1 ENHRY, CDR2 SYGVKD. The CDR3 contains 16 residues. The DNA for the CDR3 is TGTGCCATGAACAGAGCGGGAGTAGGGGTCACCGGGGAGCTGTTTTTT. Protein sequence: CAMNRAGVGVTGELFF.

Here the CDR3 DNA reads TGTGCCACCAGTGATTGGCGGGAGGGCCACTACGAGCAGTACTTC. Translating gives CATSDWREGHYEQYF. The V gene is TRBV24-1, the J gene TRBJ2-7; 9 nucleotides match TRBD2. The V gene end was trimmed by 2 bases and the J gene end by 3 bases; junction bases not matched to a gene: 4. Germline V gene data show CDR1 as KGHDR and CDR2 as SFDVKD. CDR3 length equals 15 residues.

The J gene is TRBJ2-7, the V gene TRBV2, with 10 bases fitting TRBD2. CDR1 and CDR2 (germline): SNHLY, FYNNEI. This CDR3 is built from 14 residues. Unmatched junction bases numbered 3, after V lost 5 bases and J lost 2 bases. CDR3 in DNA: TGTGCCAGCAGTAAGGGACTAGCGCCCTACGAGCAGTACTTC. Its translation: CASSKGLAPYEQYF.

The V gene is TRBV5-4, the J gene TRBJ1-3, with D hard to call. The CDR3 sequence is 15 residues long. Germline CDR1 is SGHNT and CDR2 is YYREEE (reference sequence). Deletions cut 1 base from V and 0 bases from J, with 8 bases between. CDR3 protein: CASSLMGSSGNTIYF. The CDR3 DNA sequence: TGTGCCAGCAGCTTGATGGGCAGCTCTGGAAACACCATATATTTT.

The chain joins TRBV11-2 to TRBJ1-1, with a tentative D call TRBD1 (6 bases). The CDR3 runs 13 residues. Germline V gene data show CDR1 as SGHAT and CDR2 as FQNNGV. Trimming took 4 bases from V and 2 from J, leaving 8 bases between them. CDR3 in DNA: TGTGCCAGCAGCTCACAGGGTAACACTGAAGCTTTCTTT. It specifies CASSSQGNTEAFF. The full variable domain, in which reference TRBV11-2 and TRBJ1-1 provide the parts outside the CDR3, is EAGVAQSPRYKIIEKRQSVAFWCNPISGHATLYWYQQILGQGPKLLIQFQNNGVVDDSQLPKDRFSAERLKGVDSTLKIQPAKLEDSAVYLCASSSQGNTEAFFGQGTRLTVV.

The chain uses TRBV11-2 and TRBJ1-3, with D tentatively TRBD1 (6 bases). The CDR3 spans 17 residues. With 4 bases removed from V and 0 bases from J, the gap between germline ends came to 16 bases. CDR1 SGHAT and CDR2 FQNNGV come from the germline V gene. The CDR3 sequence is CASSSTQGSSSGNTIYF. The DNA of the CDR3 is TGTGCCAGCAGCTCAACGCAGGGGTCCAGCTCTGGAAACACCATATATTTT.

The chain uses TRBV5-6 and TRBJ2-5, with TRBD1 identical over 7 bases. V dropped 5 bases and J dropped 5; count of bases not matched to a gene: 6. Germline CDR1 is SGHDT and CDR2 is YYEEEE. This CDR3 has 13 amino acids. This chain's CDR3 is CASRTGNGETQYF. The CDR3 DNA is TGTGCCAGCAGGACAGGGAACGGGGAGACCCAGTACTTC.

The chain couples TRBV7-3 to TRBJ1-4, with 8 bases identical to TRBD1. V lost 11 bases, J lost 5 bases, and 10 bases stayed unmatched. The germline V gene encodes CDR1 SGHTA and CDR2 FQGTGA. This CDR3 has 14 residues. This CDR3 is CAGFRGQANEKLFF. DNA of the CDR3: TGTGCCGGATTTAGGGGACAGGCAAATGAAAAACTGTTTTTT.

CDR3 loop: CASSPTRTSGYNEQFF. The CDR3 DNA sequence: TGTGCCAGTAGTCCAACCAGGACTAGCGGCTACAATGAGCAGTTCTTC. This sequence joins TRBV19 and TRBJ2-1, with 10 bases that match TRBD2. Germline assignment: CDR1 LNHDA and CDR2 SQIVND (reference sequence). The CDR3 sequence is 16 residues long. V dropped 5 bases and J dropped 3; count of bases not matched to a gene: 7.

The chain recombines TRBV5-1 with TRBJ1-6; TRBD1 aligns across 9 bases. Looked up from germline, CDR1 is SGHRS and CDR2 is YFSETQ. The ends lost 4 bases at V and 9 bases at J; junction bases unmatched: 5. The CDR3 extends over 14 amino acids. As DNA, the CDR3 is TGCGCCAGCAGCCCGGGACAGGGAGGTTCACCCCTCCACTTT. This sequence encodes CASSPGQGGSPLHF. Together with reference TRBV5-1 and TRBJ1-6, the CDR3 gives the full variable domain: KAGVTQTPRYLIKTRGQQVTLSCSPISGHRSVSWYQQTPGQGLQFLFEYFSETQRNKGNFPGRFSGRQFSNSRSEMNVSTLELGDSALYLCASSPGQGGSPLHFGNGTRLTVT.

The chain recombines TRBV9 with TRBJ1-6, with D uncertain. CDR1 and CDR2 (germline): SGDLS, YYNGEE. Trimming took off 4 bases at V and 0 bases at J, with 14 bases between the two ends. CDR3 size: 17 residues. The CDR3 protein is CASSTGVSSSYNSPLHF. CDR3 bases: TGTGCCAGCAGCACCGGGGTCTCTAGCTCCTATAATTCACCCCTCCACTTT. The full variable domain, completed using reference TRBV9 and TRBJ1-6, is DSGVTQTPKHLITATGQRVTLRCSPRSGDLSVYWYQQSLDQGLQFLIQYYNGEERAKGNILERFSAQQFPDLHSELNLSSLELGDSALYFCASSTGVSSSYNSPLHFGNGTRLTVT.

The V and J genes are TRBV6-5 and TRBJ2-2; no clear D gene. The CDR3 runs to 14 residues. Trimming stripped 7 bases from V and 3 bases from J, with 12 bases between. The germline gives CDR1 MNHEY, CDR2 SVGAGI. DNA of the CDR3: TGTGCCAGCATCGCACCTCCGGACACCGGGGAGCTGTTTTTT. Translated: CASIAPPDTGELFF.

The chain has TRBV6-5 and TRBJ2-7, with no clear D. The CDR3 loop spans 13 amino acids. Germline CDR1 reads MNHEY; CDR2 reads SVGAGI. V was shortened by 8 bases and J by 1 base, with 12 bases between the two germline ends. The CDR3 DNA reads TGTGCCAGCGTCTCCAGTATATCCTACGAGCAGTACTTC. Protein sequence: CASVSSISYEQYF.

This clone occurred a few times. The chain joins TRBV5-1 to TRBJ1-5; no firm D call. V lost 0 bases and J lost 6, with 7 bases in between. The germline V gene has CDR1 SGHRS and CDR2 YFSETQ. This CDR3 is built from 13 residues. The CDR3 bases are TGCGCCAGCAGCTTGGAGGCGGGTCAGCCCCAGCATTTT. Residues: CASSLEAGQPQHF.

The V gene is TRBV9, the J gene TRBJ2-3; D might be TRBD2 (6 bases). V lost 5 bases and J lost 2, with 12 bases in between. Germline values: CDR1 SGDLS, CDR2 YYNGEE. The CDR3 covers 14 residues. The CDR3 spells CASRGLRSTDTQYF. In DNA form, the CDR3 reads TGTGCCAGCAGGGGACTTAGGTCCACAGATACGCAGTATTTT.

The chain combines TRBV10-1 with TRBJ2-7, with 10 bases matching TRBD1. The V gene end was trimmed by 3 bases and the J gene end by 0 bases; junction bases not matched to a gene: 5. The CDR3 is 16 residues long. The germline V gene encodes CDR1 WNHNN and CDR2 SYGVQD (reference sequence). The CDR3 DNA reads TGCGCCAGCAGTGACCGGGGGACAGGGGACTCCTACGAGCAGTACTTC. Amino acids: CASSDRGTGDSYEQYF.

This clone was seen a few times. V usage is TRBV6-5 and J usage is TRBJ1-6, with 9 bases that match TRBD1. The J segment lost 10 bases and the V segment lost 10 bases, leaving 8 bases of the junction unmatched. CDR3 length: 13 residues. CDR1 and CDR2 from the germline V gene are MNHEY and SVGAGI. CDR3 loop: CATSGQGGSPLHF. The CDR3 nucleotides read TGTGCCACGTCGGGACAGGGAGGATCACCCCTCCACTTT.

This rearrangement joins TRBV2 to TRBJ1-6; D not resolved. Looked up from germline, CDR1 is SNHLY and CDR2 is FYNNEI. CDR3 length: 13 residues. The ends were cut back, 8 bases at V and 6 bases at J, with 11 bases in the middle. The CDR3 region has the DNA TGTGCCAGCCCCCCGGAGGGTAATTCACCCCTCCACTTT. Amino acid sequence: CASPPEGNSPLHF.

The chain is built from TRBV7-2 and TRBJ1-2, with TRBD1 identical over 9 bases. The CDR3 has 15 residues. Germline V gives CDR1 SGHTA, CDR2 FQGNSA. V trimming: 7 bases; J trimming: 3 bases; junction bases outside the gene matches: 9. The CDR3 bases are TGTGCCAGCAACCTCCCCGGACAGGGGCACTATGGCTACACCTTC. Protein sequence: CASNLPGQGHYGYTF.

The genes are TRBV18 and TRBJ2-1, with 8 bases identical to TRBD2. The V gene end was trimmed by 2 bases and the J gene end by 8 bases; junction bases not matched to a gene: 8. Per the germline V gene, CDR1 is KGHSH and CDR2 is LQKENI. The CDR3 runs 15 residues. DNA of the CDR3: TGTGCCAGCTCACCAACACTAGCGGATAAACATGAGCAGTTCTTC. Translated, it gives CASSPTLADKHEQFF.

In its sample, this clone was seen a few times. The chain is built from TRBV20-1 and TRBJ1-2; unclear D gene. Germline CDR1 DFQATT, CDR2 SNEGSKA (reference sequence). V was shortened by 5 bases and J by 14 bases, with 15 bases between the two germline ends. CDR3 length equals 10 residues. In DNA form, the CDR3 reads TGCAGTGCTCCTGAACTACTGGAGACCTTC. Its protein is CSAPELLETF.

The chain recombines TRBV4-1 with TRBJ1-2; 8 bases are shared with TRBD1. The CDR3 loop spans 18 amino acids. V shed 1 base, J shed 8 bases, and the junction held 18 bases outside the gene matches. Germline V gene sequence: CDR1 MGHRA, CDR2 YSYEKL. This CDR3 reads CASSQVPGAGGAEDGYTF. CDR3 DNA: TGCGCCAGCAGCCAAGTACCCGGCGCAGGGGGCGCTGAGGACGGCTACACCTTC.

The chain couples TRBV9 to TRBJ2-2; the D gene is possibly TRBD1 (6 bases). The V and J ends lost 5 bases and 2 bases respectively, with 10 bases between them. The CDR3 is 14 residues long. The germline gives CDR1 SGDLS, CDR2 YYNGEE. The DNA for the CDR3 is TGTGCCAGCAGGAGGGGACACAACACCGGGGAGCTGTTTTTT. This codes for CASRRGHNTGELFF.

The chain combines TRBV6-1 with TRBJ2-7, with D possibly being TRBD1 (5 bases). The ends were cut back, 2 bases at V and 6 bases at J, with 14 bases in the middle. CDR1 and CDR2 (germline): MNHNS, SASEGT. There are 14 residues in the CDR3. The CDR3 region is CASSERSGIAEQYF. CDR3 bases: TGTGCCAGCAGTGAAAGGTCAGGGATTGCCGAGCAGTACTTC.

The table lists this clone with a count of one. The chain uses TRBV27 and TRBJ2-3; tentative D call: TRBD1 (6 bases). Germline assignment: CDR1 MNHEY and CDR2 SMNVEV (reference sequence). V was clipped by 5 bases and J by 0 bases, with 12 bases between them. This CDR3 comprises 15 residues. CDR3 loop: CASSNRQASTDTQYF. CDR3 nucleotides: TGTGCCAGCAGTAACCGACAGGCTAGCACAGATACGCAGTATTTT.

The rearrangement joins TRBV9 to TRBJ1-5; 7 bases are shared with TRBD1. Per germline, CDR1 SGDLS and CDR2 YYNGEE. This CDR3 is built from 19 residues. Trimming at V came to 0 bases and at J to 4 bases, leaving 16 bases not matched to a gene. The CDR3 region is CASSVATRGRNFRNQPQHF. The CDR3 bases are TGTGCCAGCAGCGTAGCTACAAGGGGGCGAAATTTTCGAAATCAGCCCCAGCATTTT.

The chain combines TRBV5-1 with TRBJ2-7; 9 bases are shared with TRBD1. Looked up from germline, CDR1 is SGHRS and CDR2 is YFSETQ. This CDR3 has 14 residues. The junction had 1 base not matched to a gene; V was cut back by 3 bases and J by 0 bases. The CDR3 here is CASSSTGGSYEQYF. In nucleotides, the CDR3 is TGCGCCAGCAGCTCGACAGGGGGCTCCTACGAGCAGTACTTC.

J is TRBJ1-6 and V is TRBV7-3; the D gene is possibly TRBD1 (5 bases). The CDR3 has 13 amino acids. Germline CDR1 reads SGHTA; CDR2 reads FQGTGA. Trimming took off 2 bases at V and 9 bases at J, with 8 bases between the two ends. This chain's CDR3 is CASSLWGGSPLHF. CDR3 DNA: TGTGCCAGCAGCTTATGGGGGGGTTCACCCCTCCACTTT.